This TCR beta chain was recorded in a study of identical twins. Study results and caveats: Within monozygotic twins, out-of-frame TCR alpha sharing was underestimated by the models. With abundant cord blood beta clonotypes, insertions were fewer; memory repertoires showed no such pattern. Weaker excess twin sharing was observed in beta out-of-frame sequences.

The germline V and J ends were trimmed by 5 bases and 1 base, with 12 bases remaining between them. The CDR3 spans 15 residues. This clonotype showed up just a few times. Its antigen is currently unknown. TCRdb reanalysed the 5' RACE reads using MiXCR and keeps one entry per CDR3 protein. The table has roughly 710,000 distinct CDR3 sequences, approximately 6% seen once. This chain joins TRBV12-3 or TRBV12-4 and TRBJ1-5; TRBD1 might be the D (5 bases). Sample: naive T cells sorted from blood. This TCR was sampled from a man between 18 and 29 years old in good health. The CDR3, as DNA: TGTGCCAGCAGTATGTTTCGGGACAGCAATCAGCCCCAGCATTTT. Amino acid sequence: CASSMFRDSNQPQHF.